This T cell receptor (beta chain) was documented in a study of T cells in Graves' hyperthyroidism and ophthalmopathy. This CDR3 region has 15 residues. Germline trimming cut 8 bases from V and 7 bases from J; bases unmatched to any gene: 14. The table lists this clonotype with many counts. Uncontrolled infection, other autoimmune disease, pregnancy or lactation barred patients from enrollment. The study collected blood at first hyperthyroidism diagnosis, before any ophthalmopathy symptoms arose. RNA transcripts yielded amplified TCR beta CDR3 regions. First-round RT-PCR with HTBI primers amplified the TCR CDR3 region. TCRdb itself ran the multiplex PCR reads through MiXCR, one entry per CDR3 protein. The sample yields 250,000 to 300,000 distinct CDR3 sequences, around 15% seen once.

The TCR sequence derives from a woman between 50 and 59 years old with Graves' hyperthyroidism that later progressed to Graves' ophthalmopathy. The V gene is TRBV12-3 or TRBV12-4, the J gene TRBJ2-4; 7 bases fit TRBD2. Sequenced: blood. CDR3 coding DNA: TGTGCCAGCGCGGGGAGGGACCGGCTAGGGAACATTCAGTACTTC. The encoded protein is CASAGRDRLGNIQYF.